The 17 T cell receptor beta chains below come from one sample, sequenced in a study of cytomegalovirus exposure and HLA in healthy donors. 13 Jbeta primers and 60 Vbeta primers were used for the PCR. Produced via immunoSEQ multiplex PCR; TCRdb's table is partial and in-frame only. The data show roughly 100,000 clones, with around 79% seen just once and approximately 4% held by the top ten. Sequenced material: PBMCs. Every receptor here comes from a man aged 45-65 years in good health and CMV-seropositive.

V is TRBV6-4 and J is TRBJ2-1, with 7 bases that match TRBD2. Germline CDR1 and CDR2: MRHNA and SNTAGT. Trimming at V came to 5 bases and at J to 4 bases, leaving 8 bases not matched to a gene. There are 15 residues in the CDR3. The CDR3 here is CASSFDNGGYNEQFF. CDR3 coding DNA: TGTGCCAGCAGTTTTGACAACGGGGGGTACAATGAGCAGTTCTTC.

As regards this clone: This same CDR3 is encoded by further DNA sequences in the sample. The rearrangement uses TRBV28 and TRBJ2-2, with a weak D call TRBD1 (5 bases). CDR3 length: 14 residues. CDR1 is MDHEN, CDR2 SYDVKM, per germline. The V and J ends lost 6 bases and 1 base respectively, with 9 bases between them. CDR3 bases: TGTGCCAGCAGCTCCGGACAGAACACCGGGGAGCTGTTTTTT. This gives the protein CASSSGQNTGELFF.

This chain uses TRBV28 with TRBJ2-1, with 8 bases matching TRBD1. This CDR3 is built from 15 residues. V dropped 5 bases and J dropped 2; count of bases not matched to a gene: 5. Germline CDR1 MDHEN, CDR2 SYDVKM. CDR3 DNA sequence: TGTGCCAGCAGTATGTGGACAGGGCCCTACAATGAGCAGTTCTTC. Residues: CASSMWTGPYNEQFF.

This chain uses TRBV25-1 with TRBJ2-7; TRBD2 agrees at 9 bases. V lost 6 bases to trimming and J lost 3 bases; unmatched junction nucleotides: 12. From germline, CDR1 is MGHDK and CDR2 SYGVNS. The CDR3 is 16 residues long. This CDR3 reads CASRTETSGRRYEQYF. The CDR3 DNA reads TGTGCCAGCAGAACCGAGACTAGCGGTAGACGCTACGAGCAGTACTTC.

The chain recombines TRBV10-2 with TRBJ2-7; 10 bases match TRBD1. The V and J ends lost 5 bases and 3 bases, in that order; junction bases with no gene match: 7. The CDR3 runs 15 residues. Germline-derived CDR1 and CDR2 are WSHSY and SAAADI. Here the CDR3 reads CASSSGTGVNYEQYF. Written as DNA, the CDR3 is TGCGCCAGCAGTTCGGGGACAGGGGTCAACTACGAGCAGTACTTC.

This chain connects TRBV5-4 to TRBJ2-3; 10 positions match TRBD1. The CDR3 length is 14 residues. Per the germline V gene, CDR1 is SGHNT and CDR2 is YYREEE (reference sequence). J lost 4 bases, V lost 4 bases, and 3 bases had no gene match. CDR3 in amino acids: CASSRDRGSDTQYF. In DNA, the CDR3 is TGTGCCAGCAGCCGGGACAGGGGTTCAGATACGCAGTATTTT.

The chain has TRBV6-5 and TRBJ2-7; tentative D call: TRBD2 (5 bases). The CDR3 runs 14 residues. Trimming cost V 5 bases and J 0 bases, with 11 bases left between them. Germline-derived CDR1 and CDR2 are MNHEY and SVGAGI. The CDR3 protein is CASSPGTSSYEQYF. As DNA, the CDR3 is TGTGCCAGCAGTCCCGGTACTAGCTCCTACGAGCAGTACTTC.

The chain employs TRBV10-3 and TRBJ2-7; D might be TRBD2 (5 bases). Deletions cut 3 bases from V and 6 bases from J, with 6 bases between. Germline loops: CDR1 ENHRY, CDR2 SYGVKD. The CDR3 contains 11 residues. The CDR3: CAISDRGEQYF. As DNA, the CDR3 is TGTGCCATCAGTGATCGGGGCGAGCAGTACTTC.

The gene calls are TRBV6-5 and TRBJ1-2; D is perhaps TRBD1 (6 bases). CDR3 length: 13 residues. Deletions cut 6 bases from V and 2 bases from J, with 10 bases between. Germline CDR1 MNHEY, CDR2 SVGAGI. The CDR3 sequence: CASSPGTNYGYTF. For the CDR3, the DNA is TGTGCCAGCAGCCCTGGGACAAACTATGGCTACACCTTC.

This clone came up a few times. The chain carries TRBV5-4 and TRBJ2-3; D unresolved. Germline V gene sequence: CDR1 SGHNT, CDR2 YYREEE (reference sequence). Trimming left V 4 bases short and J 0 bases short, with 9 bases between. This CDR3 is built from 14 residues. The CDR3 here is CASSISSSTDTQYF. CDR3 DNA: TGTGCCAGCAGCATATCCTCTAGCACAGATACGCAGTATTTT.

This rearrangement joins TRBV28 to TRBJ1-5; TRBD1 might be the D (6 bases). The CDR3 consists of 16 residues. Per the germline V gene, CDR1 is MDHEN and CDR2 is SYDVKM. Trimming took off 5 bases at V and 0 bases at J, with 14 bases between the two ends. The CDR3, as DNA: TGTGCCAGCAGTCTCGGACAGTTTTATAGCAATCAGCCCCAGCATTTT. It codes for CASSLGQFYSNQPQHF.

The chain has TRBV28 and TRBJ1-2; maybe TRBD1 (6 bases). V was shortened by 5 bases and J by 8 bases, with 12 bases between the two germline ends. CDR3 length equals 12 residues. In germline, CDR1 is MDHEN, CDR2 SYDVKM. The CDR3 coding sequence is TGTGCCAGCAGTGCCCACAGGGACGGCTACACCTTC. Protein: CASSAHRDGYTF.

The J gene is TRBJ2-3, the V gene TRBV5-4, with 8 bases identical to TRBD1. The CDR3 is 15 residues long. CDR1 is SGHNT, CDR2 YYREEE, per germline (reference sequence). J gave up 8 bases and V 4 bases, and 12 bases lay outside the gene matches. The CDR3 nucleotides are TGTGCCAGCAGCACCGGACAGGGTGGGTTTGGTACGCAGTATTTT. Translated: CASSTGQGGFGTQYF.

The chain joins TRBV7-8 to TRBJ2-2; a possible D gene is TRBD1 (7 bases). Germline V lookup: CDR1 SGHVS, CDR2 FQNEAQ. The V and J ends lost 5 bases and 4 bases respectively, with 11 bases between them. The CDR3 totals 14 residues. The CDR3, as DNA: TGTGCCAGCAGCCGACAGGGAGGCACCGGGGAGCTGTTTTTT. Amino acid sequence: CASSRQGGTGELFF.

V is TRBV6-5 and J is TRBJ2-4, with TRBD1 matching over 8 bases. The CDR3 is 12 residues long. With V trimmed by 8 bases and J by 9 bases, 6 bases remained unmatched. CDR1 is MNHEY and CDR2 is SVGAGI in the germline V gene. CDR3 protein: CASWTGFGIQYF. CDR3 coding DNA: TGTGCCAGCTGGACAGGGTTTGGCATTCAGTACTTC.

The chain recombines TRBV2 with TRBJ2-2, with TRBD1 as a possible D gene (6 bases). Per germline, CDR1 SNHLY and CDR2 FYNNEI. Trimming left V 6 bases short and J 0 bases short, with 11 bases between. CDR3 length equals 15 residues. CDR3 region: CASRTGHANTGELFF. The CDR3 DNA reads TGTGCCAGCAGAACAGGGCACGCGAACACCGGGGAGCTGTTTTTT.

As DNA, the CDR3 is TGTGCCAGCAGCGTAGAACAGGGGGCCGAGCAGTACTTC. It yields the protein CASSVEQGAEQYF. The chain employs TRBV9 and TRBJ2-7; 9 nucleotides match TRBD1. This CDR3 has 13 residues. The junction had 1 base not matched to a gene; V was cut back by 0 bases and J by 6 bases. CDR1 and CDR2 from the germline V gene are SGDLS and YYNGEE.